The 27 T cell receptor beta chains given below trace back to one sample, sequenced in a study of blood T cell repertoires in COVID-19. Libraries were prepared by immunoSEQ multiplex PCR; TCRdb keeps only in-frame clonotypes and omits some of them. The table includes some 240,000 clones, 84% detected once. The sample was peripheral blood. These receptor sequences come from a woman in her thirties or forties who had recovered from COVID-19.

The CDR3 here is CAIRDYREGYNEQFF. In DNA, the CDR3 is TGTGCCATCAGGGATTACAGGGAAGGGTACAATGAGCAGTTCTTC. The chain uses TRBV10-3 and TRBJ2-1; tentative D call: TRBD1 (6 bases). This CDR3 contains 15 residues. V dropped 6 bases and J dropped 4 bases, with 16 bases sitting between them. Germline CDR1 ENHRY, CDR2 SYGVKD.

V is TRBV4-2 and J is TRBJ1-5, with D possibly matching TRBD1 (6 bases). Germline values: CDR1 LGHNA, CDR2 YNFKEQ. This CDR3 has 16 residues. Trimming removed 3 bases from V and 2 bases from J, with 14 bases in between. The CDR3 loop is CASSHIQGDGNQPQHF. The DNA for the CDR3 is TGTGCCAGCAGCCATATACAGGGAGATGGCAATCAGCCCCAGCATTTT.

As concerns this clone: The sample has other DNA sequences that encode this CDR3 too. The CDR3, as DNA: TGTGCCAGCAGTTTAAGGAGGGTAGAGACCCAGTACTTC. This gives the protein CASSLRRVETQYF. V gene TRBV27 combines with J gene TRBJ2-5; tentatively, D is TRBD2 (6 bases). V was shortened by 2 bases and J by 4 bases, with 8 bases between the two germline ends. The CDR3 sequence is 13 residues long. Germline CDR1 and CDR2: MNHEY and SMNVEV (reference sequence).

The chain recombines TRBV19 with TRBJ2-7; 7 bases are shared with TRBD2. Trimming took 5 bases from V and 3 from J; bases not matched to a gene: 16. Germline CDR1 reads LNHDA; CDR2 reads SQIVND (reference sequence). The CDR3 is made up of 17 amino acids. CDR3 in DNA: TGTGCCAGTAGTCCCATCCCGACTAGCCGAAGATACTACGAGCAGTACTTC. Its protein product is CASSPIPTSRRYYEQYF.

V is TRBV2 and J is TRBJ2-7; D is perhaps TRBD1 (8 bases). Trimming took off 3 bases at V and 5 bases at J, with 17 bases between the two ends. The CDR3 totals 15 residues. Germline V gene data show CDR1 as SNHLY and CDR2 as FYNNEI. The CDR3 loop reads CASSDGQGGRDEQYF. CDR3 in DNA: TGTGCCAGCAGTGATGGACAGGGAGGGAGGGACGAGCAGTACTTC.

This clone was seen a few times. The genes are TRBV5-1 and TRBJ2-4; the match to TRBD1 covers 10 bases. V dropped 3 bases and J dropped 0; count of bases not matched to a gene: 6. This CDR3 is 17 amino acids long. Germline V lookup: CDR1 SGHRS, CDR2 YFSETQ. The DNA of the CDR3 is TGCGCCAGCAGCTGGACAGGGGGGAATTTAGCCAAAAACATTCAGTACTTC. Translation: CASSWTGGNLAKNIQYF.

This CDR3 is CAWSGGQGNTEAFF. The CDR3 nucleotides are TGTGCCTGGAGTGGGGGACAGGGAAACACTGAAGCTTTCTTT. The chain employs TRBV30 and TRBJ1-1; TRBD1 agrees at 9 bases. Trimming cost V 1 base and J 2 bases; bases outside gene matches: 2. The CDR3 totals 14 residues. CDR1 and CDR2 from the germline V gene are GTSNPN and SVGIG (reference sequence).

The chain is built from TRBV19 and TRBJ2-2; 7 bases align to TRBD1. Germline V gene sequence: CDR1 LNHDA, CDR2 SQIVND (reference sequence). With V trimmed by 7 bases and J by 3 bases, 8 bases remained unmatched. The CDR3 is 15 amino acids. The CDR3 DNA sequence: TGTGCCAGTAAACCCGACAGGGTAGACACCGGGGAGCTGTTTTTT. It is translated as CASKPDRVDTGELFF.

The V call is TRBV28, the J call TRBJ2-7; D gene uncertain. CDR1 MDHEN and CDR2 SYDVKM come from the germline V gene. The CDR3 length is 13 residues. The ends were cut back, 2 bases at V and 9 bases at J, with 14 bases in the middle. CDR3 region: CASSLGQKIRQYF. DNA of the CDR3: TGTGCCAGCAGTTTAGGGCAGAAAATACGGCAGTACTTC.

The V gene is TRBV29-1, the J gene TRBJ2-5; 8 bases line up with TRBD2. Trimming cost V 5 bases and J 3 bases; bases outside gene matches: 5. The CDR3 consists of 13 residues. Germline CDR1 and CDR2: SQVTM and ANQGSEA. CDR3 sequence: CSVSSGFKETQYF. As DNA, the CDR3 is TGCAGCGTTTCTAGCGGGTTCAAAGAGACCCAGTACTTC.

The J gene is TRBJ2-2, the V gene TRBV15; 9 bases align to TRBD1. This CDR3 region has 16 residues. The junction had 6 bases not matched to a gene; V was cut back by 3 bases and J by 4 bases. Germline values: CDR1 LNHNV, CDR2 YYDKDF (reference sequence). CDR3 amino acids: CATSSGGTGSTGELFF. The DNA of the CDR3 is TGTGCCACCAGCAGTGGAGGGACAGGGAGCACCGGGGAGCTGTTTTTT.

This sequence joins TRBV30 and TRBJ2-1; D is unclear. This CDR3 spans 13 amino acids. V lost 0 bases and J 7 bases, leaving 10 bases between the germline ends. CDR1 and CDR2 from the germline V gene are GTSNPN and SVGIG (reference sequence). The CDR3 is CAWSVRRANEQFF. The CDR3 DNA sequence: TGTGCCTGGAGTGTCCGGAGAGCTAATGAGCAGTTCTTC.

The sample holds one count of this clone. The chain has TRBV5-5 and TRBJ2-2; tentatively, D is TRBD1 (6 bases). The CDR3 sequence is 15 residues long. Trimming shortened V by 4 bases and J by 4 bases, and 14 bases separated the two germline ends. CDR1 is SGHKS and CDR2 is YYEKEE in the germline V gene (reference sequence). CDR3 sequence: CASSLAQGSTGELFF. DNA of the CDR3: TGTGCCAGCAGCCTAGCCCAGGGGAGCACCGGGGAGCTGTTTTTT.

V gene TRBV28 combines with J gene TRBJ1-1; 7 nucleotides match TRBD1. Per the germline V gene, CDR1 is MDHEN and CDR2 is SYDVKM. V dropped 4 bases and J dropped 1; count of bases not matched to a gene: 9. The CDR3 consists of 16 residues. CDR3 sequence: CASSSITTGKNTEAFF. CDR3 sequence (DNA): TGTGCCAGCAGTTCAATTACGACAGGGAAGAACACTGAAGCTTTCTTT.

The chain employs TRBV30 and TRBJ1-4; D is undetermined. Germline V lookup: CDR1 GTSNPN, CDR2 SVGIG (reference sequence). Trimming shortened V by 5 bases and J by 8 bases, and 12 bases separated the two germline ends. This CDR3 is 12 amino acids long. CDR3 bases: TGTGCCTGGGGCGGGTTTCGGGAAAAACTGTTTTTT. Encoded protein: CAWGGFREKLFF.

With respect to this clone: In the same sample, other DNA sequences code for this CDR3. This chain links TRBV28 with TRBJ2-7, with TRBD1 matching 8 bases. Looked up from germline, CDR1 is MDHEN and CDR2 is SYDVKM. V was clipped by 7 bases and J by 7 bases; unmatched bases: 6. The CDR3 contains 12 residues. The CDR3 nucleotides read TGTGCCAGCACTCAGGGGGCGGGAGAGCAGTACTTC. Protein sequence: CASTQGAGEQYF.

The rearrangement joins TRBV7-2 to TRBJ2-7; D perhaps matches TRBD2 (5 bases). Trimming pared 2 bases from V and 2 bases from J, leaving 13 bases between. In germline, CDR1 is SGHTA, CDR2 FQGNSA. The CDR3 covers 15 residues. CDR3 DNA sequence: TGTGCCAGCAGCTTACAAATCGAGGGCACCTACGAGCAGTACTTC. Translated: CASSLQIEGTYEQYF.

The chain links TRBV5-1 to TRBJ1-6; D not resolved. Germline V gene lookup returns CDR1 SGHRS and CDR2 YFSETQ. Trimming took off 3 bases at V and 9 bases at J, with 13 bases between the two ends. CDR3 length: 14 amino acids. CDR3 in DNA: TGCGCCAGCAGCTCCCCCCCTGAGGGTTCACCCCTCCACTTT. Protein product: CASSSPPEGSPLHF.

The CDR3 DNA reads TGTGCCAGCAGCCAAGACAGGTGGCAGGGGGGATTGAACACCGGGGAGCTGTTTTTT. Translation gives CASSQDRWQGGLNTGELFF. This sequence joins TRBV3-1 (or the pseudogene TRBV3-2) and TRBJ2-2, with D possibly being TRBD1 (7 bases). This CDR3 has 19 residues. Looked up from germline, CDR1 is LGHDT and CDR2 is YNNKEL (reference sequence). V dropped 0 bases and J dropped 1 base, with 18 bases sitting between them.

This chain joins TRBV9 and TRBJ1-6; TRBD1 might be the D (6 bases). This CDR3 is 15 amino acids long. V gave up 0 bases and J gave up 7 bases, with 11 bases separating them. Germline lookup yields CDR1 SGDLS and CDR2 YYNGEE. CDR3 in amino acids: CASSVDRQGNSPLHF. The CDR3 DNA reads TGTGCCAGCAGCGTAGACAGGCAGGGGAATTCACCCCTCCACTTT.

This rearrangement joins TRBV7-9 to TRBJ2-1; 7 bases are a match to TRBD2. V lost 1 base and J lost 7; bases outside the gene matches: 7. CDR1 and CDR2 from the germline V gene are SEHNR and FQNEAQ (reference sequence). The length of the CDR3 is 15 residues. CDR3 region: CASSLGTRLRNEQFF. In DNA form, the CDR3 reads TGTGCCAGCAGCTTAGGGACTAGATTGCGTAATGAGCAGTTCTTC. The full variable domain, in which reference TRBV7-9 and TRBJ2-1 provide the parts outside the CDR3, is DTGVSQNPRHKITKRGQNVTFRCDPISEHNRLYWYRQTLGQGPEFLTYFQNEAQLEKSRLLSDRFSAERPKGSFSTLEIQRTEQGDSAMYLCASSLGTRLRNEQFFGPGTRLTVL.

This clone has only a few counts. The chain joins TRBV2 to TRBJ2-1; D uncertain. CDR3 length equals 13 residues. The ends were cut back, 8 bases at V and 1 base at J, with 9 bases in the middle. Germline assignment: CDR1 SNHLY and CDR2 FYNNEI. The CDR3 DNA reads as TGTGCCAGCGCGACACAATCCTACAATGAGCAGTTCTTC. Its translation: CASATQSYNEQFF.

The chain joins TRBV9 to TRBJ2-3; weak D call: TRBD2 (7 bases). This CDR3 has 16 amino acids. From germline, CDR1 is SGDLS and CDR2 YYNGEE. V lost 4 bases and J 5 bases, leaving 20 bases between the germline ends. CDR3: CASSPNEGGQGDTQYF. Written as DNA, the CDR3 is TGTGCCAGCAGCCCTAACGAGGGGGGGCAGGGAGATACGCAGTATTTT.

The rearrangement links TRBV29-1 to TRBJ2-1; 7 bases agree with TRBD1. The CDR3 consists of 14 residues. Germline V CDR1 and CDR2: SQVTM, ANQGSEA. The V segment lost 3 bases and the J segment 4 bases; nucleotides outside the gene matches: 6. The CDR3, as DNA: TGCAGCGTTGAGCAACAGGGGATTTACAATGAGCAGTTCTTC. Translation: CSVEQQGIYNEQFF.

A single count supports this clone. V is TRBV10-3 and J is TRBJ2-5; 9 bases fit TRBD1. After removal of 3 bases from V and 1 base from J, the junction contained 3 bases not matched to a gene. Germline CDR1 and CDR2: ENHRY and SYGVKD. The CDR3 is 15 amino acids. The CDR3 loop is CAISDNRGLQETQYF. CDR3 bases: TGTGCCATCAGTGATAACAGGGGGCTCCAAGAGACCCAGTACTTC.

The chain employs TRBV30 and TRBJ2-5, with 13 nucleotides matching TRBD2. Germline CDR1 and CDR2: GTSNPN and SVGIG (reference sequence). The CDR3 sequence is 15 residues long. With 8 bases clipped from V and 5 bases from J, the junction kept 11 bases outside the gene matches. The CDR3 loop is CARGTSGVLRETQYF. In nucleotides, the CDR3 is TGTGCCCGAGGGACTAGCGGGGTCCTGAGGGAGACCCAGTACTTC.

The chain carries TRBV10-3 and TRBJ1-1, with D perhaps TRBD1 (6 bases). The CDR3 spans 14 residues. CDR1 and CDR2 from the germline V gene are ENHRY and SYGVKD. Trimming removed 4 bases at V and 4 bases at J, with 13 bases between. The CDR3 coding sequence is TGTGCCATCAGTGTATCAGGGGCCAGCACTGAAGCTTTCTTT. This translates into CAISVSGASTEAFF.